One T cell receptor (beta chain) is described in this entry. Its antigen remains unidentified. The data are from a study of OX40 agonist ivuxolimab in advanced cancers. Study findings and constraints: Low normalized clonal expansion also occurred in some nonresponding patients.

Sequenced by immunoSEQ multiplex PCR; TCRdb stores in-frame clones only, minus some. The data show 55,000 to 80,000 clones, roughly 82% seen once. The length of the CDR3 is 18 residues. J lost 2 bases, V lost 5 bases, and 8 bases had no gene match. Germline CDR1 reads SGHTA; CDR2 reads FQGNSA. The starting material was CD4+ or CD8+ T cells sorted from blood, obtained in a trial of the OX40 agonist ivuxolimab. This TCR was sampled from an adult with an advanced solid tumor such as melanoma, head and neck, liver or kidney cancer. This chain joins TRBV7-2 and TRBJ2-3; 15 nucleotides align to TRBD2. This CDR3 is CASSVTGLAGGNTDTQYF. CDR3 DNA sequence: TGTGCCAGCAGCGTAACCGGACTAGCGGGGGGGAACACAGATACGCAGTATTTT. Supplemented by reference TRBV7-2 and TRBJ2-3, the full variable domain reads GAGVSQSPSNKVTEKGKDVELRCDPISGHTALYWYRQSLGQGLEFLIYFQGNSAPDKSGLPSDRFSAERTGGSVSTLTIQRTQQEDSAVYLCASSVTGLAGGNTDTQYFGPGTRLTVL.